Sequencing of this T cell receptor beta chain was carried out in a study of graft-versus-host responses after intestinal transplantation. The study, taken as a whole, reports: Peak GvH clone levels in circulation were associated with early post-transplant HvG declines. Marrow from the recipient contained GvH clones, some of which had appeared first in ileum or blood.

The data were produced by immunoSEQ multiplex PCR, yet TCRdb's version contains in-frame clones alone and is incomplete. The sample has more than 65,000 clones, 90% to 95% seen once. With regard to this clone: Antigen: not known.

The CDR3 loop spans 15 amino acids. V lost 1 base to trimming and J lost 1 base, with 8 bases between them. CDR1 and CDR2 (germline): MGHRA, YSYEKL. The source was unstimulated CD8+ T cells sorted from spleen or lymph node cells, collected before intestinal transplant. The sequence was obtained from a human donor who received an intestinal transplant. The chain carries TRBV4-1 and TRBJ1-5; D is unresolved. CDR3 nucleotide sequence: TGCGCCAGCAGCCAAGTTTTTGACAGCAATCAGCCCCAGCATTTT. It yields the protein CASSQVFDSNQPQHF.